These T cell receptor beta chains were read from a single sample in a study of vaccination and CD4 T cells after COVID-19. Their antigens are not known. From the PCR reads, TCRdb called clonotypes with MiXCR, one entry per CDR3 protein. The top ten hold approximately 7.8% of the sample, which has about 15,000 distinct CDR3 sequences, under 65% seen once. Sequenced input: CD4+ T cells from blood, cultured in vitro. These receptors originate from a human donor who had recovered from COVID-19. The CDR3 runs from the conserved cysteine through the conserved F or W. A D gene is named only where the DNA matches it firmly. Clone sizes are given selectively: once, few, many, or a class where the clone is expanded.

V: TRBV5-4; D: -; J: TRBJ2-6; size: -; CDR3: CATRAPSSPGANVLTF; DNA: TGTGCCACCCGGGCTCCTTCGTCGCCCGGGGCCAACGTCCTGACTTTC
V: TRBV6-1; D: -; J: TRBJ2-7; size: few; CDR3: CASSPSSYEQYF; DNA: TGTGCCAGCAGTCCTAGCTCCTACGAGCAGTACTTC
V: TRBV10-2; D: -; J: TRBJ1-1; size: -; CDR3: CASSLATEAFF; DNA: TGCGCCAGCTCCCTCGCCACTGAAGCTTTCTTT
V: TRBV3-1; D: -; J: TRBJ2-7; size: -; CDR3: CASTLPECVLSYEQYF; DNA: TGTGCCAGCACCCTTCCAGAATGTGTCCTTTCCTACGAGCAGTACTTC
V: TRBV27; D: -; J: TRBJ1-1; size: -; CDR3: CASSFGGGEAFF; DNA: TGTGCCAGCAGTTTTGGGGGGGGCGAAGCTTTCTTT
V: TRBV12-3/TRBV12-4; D: -; J: TRBJ1-1; size: -; CDR3: CASSLVMNTEAFF; DNA: TGTGCCAGCAGTCTGGTGATGAACACTGAAGCTTTCTTT
V: TRBV7-8; D: -; J: TRBJ2-2; size: few; CDR3: CASSLDLAANTGELFF; DNA: TGTGCCAGCAGCTTAGACCTAGCAGCGAACACCGGGGAGCTGTTTTTT
V: TRBV2; D: TRBD2; J: TRBJ2-7; size: -; CDR3: CASSEPSGSYEQYF; DNA: TGTGCCAGCAGTGAGCCTAGCGGATCCTACGAGCAGTACTTC
V: TRBV19; D: -; J: TRBJ1-1; size: once; CDR3: CASTQNRAASTEAFF; DNA: TGTGCCAGTACCCAAAACCGGGCCGCGAGCACTGAAGCTTTCTTT
V: TRBV29-1; D: TRBD1; J: TRBJ2-1; size: -; CDR3: CSTSPRGNEQFF; DNA: TGCAGCACAAGCCCCAGGGGGAATGAGCAGTTCTTC
V: TRBV7-2; D: TRBD2; J: TRBJ2-1; size: -; CDR3: CASSLASGIFNEQFF; DNA: TGTGCCAGCAGCTTAGCTAGCGGGATCTTCAATGAGCAGTTCTTC
V: TRBV20-1; D: TRBD1; J: TRBJ2-7; size: -; CDR3: CSASFEGTGGGYEQYF; DNA: TGCAGTGCTAGTTTCGAGGGGACAGGGGGCGGTTACGAGCAGTACTTC
V: TRBV21-1; D: -; J: TRBJ2-1; size: once; CDR3: CASSSRDWTYNEQFF; DNA: TGTGCCAGCAGCTCCCGGGATTGGACTTACAATGAGCAGTTCTTC
V: TRBV5-4; D: -; J: TRBJ2-5; size: -; CDR3: CASSIQGSETQYF; DNA: TGTGCCAGCAGCATACAGGGTTCAGAGACCCAGTACTTC
V: TRBV6-1; D: -; J: TRBJ2-7; size: few; CDR3: CATQWNYEQYF; DNA: TGTGCCACCCAGTGGAACTACGAGCAGTACTTC
V: TRBV2; D: TRBD1; J: TRBJ1-1; size: -; CDR3: CAGTGTGATEAFF; DNA: TGTGCCGGCACCGGGACAGGGGCCACTGAAGCTTTCTTT
V: TRBV6-1; D: TRBD1; J: TRBJ2-7; size: -; CDR3: CASIPGQGSDEQYF; DNA: TGTGCCAGCATTCCGGGACAGGGATCAGACGAGCAGTACTTC
V: TRBV20-1; D: -; J: TRBJ1-6; size: few; CDR3: CSARETGGSPLHF; DNA: TGCAGTGCTAGAGAGACGGGAGGATCACCCCTCCACTTT
V: TRBV7-2; D: -; J: TRBJ2-5; size: few; CDR3: CASSPGRFYDTQYF; DNA: TGTGCCAGCAGCCCCGGGCGGTTCTATGACACCCAGTACTTC
V: TRBV6-5; D: -; J: TRBJ1-4; size: -; CDR3: CASSYSIGKGTLFF; DNA: TGTGCCAGCAGTTACTCGATCGGAAAGGGAACACTGTTTTTT
V: TRBV27; D: -; J: TRBJ2-5; size: -; CDR3: CASRRTGAETQYF; DNA: TGTGCCAGCAGGAGAACAGGAGCGGAGACCCAGTACTTC
V: TRBV7-3; D: -; J: TRBJ1-1; size: once; CDR3: CASSLTSTTYEAFF; DNA: TGTGCCAGCAGCTTAACGTCGACCACTTATGAAGCTTTCTTT
V: TRBV18; D: TRBD1; J: TRBJ1-1; size: -; CDR3: CASLTGAGNTEAFF; DNA: TGTGCCAGCCTGACAGGGGCTGGGAACACTGAAGCTTTCTTT
V: TRBV7-2; D: -; J: TRBJ2-5; size: -; CDR3: CASSSSMGGPETQYF; DNA: TGTGCCAGCAGCTCGTCAATGGGGGGGCCAGAGACCCAGTACTTC
V: TRBV7-8; D: TRBD2; J: TRBJ2-1; size: -; CDR3: CASSSSSGLAGKVYNEQFF; DNA: TGTGCCAGCAGCTCGAGTTCAGGACTAGCGGGAAAAGTCTACAATGAGCAGTTCTTC
V: TRBV20-1; D: -; J: TRBJ2-3; size: -; CDR3: CSARRRAPGALFTSTDTQYF; DNA: TGCAGTGCTAGAAGACGTGCACCGGGAGCTCTCTTCACTAGCACAGATACGCAGTATTTT
V: TRBV7-9; D: -; J: TRBJ2-2; size: -; CDR3: CASSPLRLAISGELFF; DNA: TGTGCCAGCAGCCCCCTTAGGCTGGCAATCTCCGGGGAGCTGTTTTTT
V: TRBV19; D: TRBD1; J: TRBJ1-2; size: -; CDR3: CASSIGQGNYGYTF; DNA: TGTGCCAGTAGTATCGGACAGGGGAACTATGGCTACACCTTC
V: TRBV5-8; D: -; J: TRBJ2-6; size: once; CDR3: CASRLVGLSGANVLTF; DNA: TGTGCCAGCAGGCTTGTGGGTCTCTCTGGGGCCAACGTCCTGACTTTC
V: TRBV11-2; D: TRBD1; J: TRBJ1-1; size: -; CDR3: CASSRDRGTEAFF; DNA: TGTGCCAGCAGCCGAGACAGGGGGACTGAAGCTTTCTTT
V: TRBV11-2; D: -; J: TRBJ1-1; size: -; CDR3: CASSLGAHTEAFF; DNA: TGTGCCAGCAGCTTAGGGGCCCACACTGAAGCTTTCTTT
V: TRBV27; D: -; J: TRBJ1-2; size: -; CDR3: CASSPRTALNYGYTF; DNA: TGTGCCAGCAGTCCCCGGACAGCACTTAACTATGGCTACACCTTC
V: TRBV5-1; D: -; J: TRBJ1-1; size: -; CDR3: CASSVLKDHTEAFF; DNA: TGCGCCAGCAGCGTGCTTAAGGATCACACTGAAGCTTTCTTT
V: TRBV6-1; D: -; J: TRBJ2-1; size: -; CDR3: CASGGDNEQFF; DNA: TGTGCCAGCGGGGGAGACAATGAGCAGTTCTTC
V: TRBV7-9; D: -; J: TRBJ1-6; size: few; CDR3: CASSWSMGNSPLHF; DNA: TGTGCCAGCAGCTGGTCCATGGGGAATTCACCCCTCCACTTT
V: TRBV27; D: TRBD1; J: TRBJ1-2; size: few; CDR3: CASSLLGQNYGYTF; DNA: TGTGCCAGCAGTTTATTGGGACAGAACTATGGCTACACCTTC
V: TRBV20-1; D: -; J: TRBJ2-5; size: -; CDR3: CSARDGWEETQYF; DNA: TGCAGTGCTAGAGATGGGTGGGAAGAGACCCAGTACTTC
V: TRBV7-9; D: -; J: TRBJ1-2; size: few; CDR3: CASSLTSISYGYTF; DNA: TGTGCCAGCAGCTTAACAAGCATAAGCTATGGCTACACCTTC
V: TRBV19; D: -; J: TRBJ1-2; size: few; CDR3: CASSTRNRDRGYTF; DNA: TGTGCCAGTAGTACTCGAAACAGGGATCGCGGCTACACCTTC
V: TRBV4-1; D: -; J: TRBJ1-2; size: -; CDR3: CASSRGSETYGYTF; DNA: TGCGCCAGCAGCCGAGGGTCAGAAACCTATGGCTACACCTTC
V: TRBV5-1; D: TRBD2; J: TRBJ2-5; size: once; CDR3: CASSLGAGSGTQETQYF; DNA: TGCGCCAGCAGCTTGGGGGCTGGTAGCGGGACTCAAGAGACCCAGTACTTC
V: TRBV28; D: -; J: TRBJ1-5; size: -; CDR3: CASSLSKGLGSFDQPQHF; DNA: TGTGCCAGCAGTTTATCAAAGGGCCTTGGGAGTTTTGATCAGCCCCAGCATTTT
V: TRBV30; D: TRBD1; J: TRBJ1-2; size: medium-sized; CDR3: CAWSVTGGGGYTF; DNA: TGTGCCTGGAGTGTGACAGGGGGAGGGGGCTACACCTTC
V: TRBV6-1; D: -; J: TRBJ1-1; size: -; CDR3: CASRSEGQTEAFF; DNA: TGTGCCAGCAGATCCGAGGGACAAACTGAAGCTTTCTTT
V: TRBV2; D: -; J: TRBJ1-6; size: few; CDR3: CAITRGQEYSPLHF; DNA: TGTGCCATCACGAGAGGTCAGGAGTATTCACCCCTCCACTTT
V: TRBV5-5; D: -; J: TRBJ1-2; size: -; CDR3: CASSFAGDGGYTF; DNA: TGTGCCAGCAGCTTTGCGGGAGATGGTGGCTACACCTTC
V: TRBV5-1; D: -; J: TRBJ1-2; size: -; CDR3: CASSSGPSLAGNYGYTF; DNA: TGCGCCAGCAGCTCTGGCCCTTCACTAGCTGGTAACTATGGCTACACCTTC
V: TRBV7-6; D: -; J: TRBJ1-1; size: few; CDR3: CASSSRAGVNTEAFF; DNA: TGTGCCAGCAGCTCCCGAGCAGGAGTCAACACTGAAGCTTTCTTT
V: TRBV30; D: -; J: TRBJ1-1; size: -; CDR3: CAWSVLGRETEAFF; DNA: TGTGCCTGGAGTGTACTTGGGAGGGAGACTGAAGCTTTCTTT
V: TRBV15; D: TRBD2; J: TRBJ2-7; size: -; CDR3: CATSRDFSGGHYEQYF; DNA: TGTGCCACCAGCAGAGATTTCTCGGGAGGCCACTACGAGCAGTACTTC
V: TRBV21-1; D: -; J: TRBJ1-1; size: -; CDR3: CVSSKGLGQGSPYEAFF; DNA: TGTGTCAGCAGCAAAGGTCTGGGACAGGGCAGCCCTTATGAAGCTTTCTTT
V: TRBV7-3; D: -; J: TRBJ2-5; size: -; CDR3: CASSLRRWETQYF; DNA: TGTGCCAGCAGCTTGCGTAGGTGGGAGACCCAGTACTTC
V: TRBV7-9; D: -; J: TRBJ1-2; size: -; CDR3: CASSFFVEGRYGYTF; DNA: TGTGCCAGCAGCTTCTTCGTCGAAGGGCGGTATGGCTACACCTTC
V: TRBV20-1; D: -; J: TRBJ2-1; size: -; CDR3: CSAAPFSEQFF; DNA: TGCAGTGCTGCTCCTTTCTCTGAGCAGTTCTTC
V: TRBV6-5; D: -; J: TRBJ1-1; size: -; CDR3: CASSYWLGAHEAFF; DNA: TGTGCCAGCAGTTACTGGCTCGGGGCTCATGAAGCTTTCTTT